This entry lists 10 T cell receptor beta chains sequenced from one sample in a study of blood T cell repertoires in COVID-19. The table came from immunoSEQ multiplex PCR; TCRdb's copy has only in-frame clones and leaves some out. The table has nearly 350,000 clones, under 95% seen once. The specimen sequenced was peripheral blood. The receptors derive from a woman aged 18-35 years who had recovered from COVID-19.

The chain has TRBV7-2 and TRBJ1-2, with D unclear. Looked up from germline, CDR1 is SGHTA and CDR2 is FQGNSA. The V and J ends lost 0 bases and 8 bases respectively, with 22 bases between them. The CDR3 length is 17 residues. CDR3 protein: CASSLALSHSMGRGYTF. For the CDR3, the DNA is TGTGCCAGCAGCTTAGCTCTTTCCCACAGTATGGGTCGCGGCTACACCTTC.

V usage is TRBV4-1 and J usage is TRBJ2-1; tentatively, D is TRBD2 (5 bases). Trimming left V 1 base short and J 11 bases short, with 9 bases between. CDR1 and CDR2 (germline): MGHRA, YSYEKL. This CDR3 spans 12 amino acids. The CDR3 bases are TGCGCCAGCAGCCAAGCCCGGGGTAAGCAGTTCTTC. Encoded protein: CASSQARGKQFF.

This clone was found once. V usage is TRBV19 and J usage is TRBJ1-2, with D tentatively TRBD1 (6 bases). Germline CDR1 reads LNHDA; CDR2 reads SQIVND (reference sequence). The CDR3 is 13 residues long. Trimming left V 5 bases short and J 8 bases short, with 15 bases between. This CDR3 is CASSHHRADGYTF. The CDR3 nucleotides are TGTGCCAGTAGTCACCACAGGGCAGACGGCTACACCTTC.

The chain couples TRBV5-1 to TRBJ1-2, with 9 bases aligning to TRBD1. The CDR3 has 17 amino acids. Germline CDR1 is SGHRS and CDR2 is YFSETQ. With 4 bases clipped from V and 10 bases from J, the junction kept 20 bases outside the gene matches. The CDR3 nucleotides read TGCGCCAGCAGCGGTGCACAGGGGGCGTCGGTCTTTGCTCACTACACCTTC. It encodes CASSGAQGASVFAHYTF.

The CDR3 here is CASSERPSYEQYV. For the CDR3, the DNA is TGTGCCAGCAGTGAGCGGCCTTCCTACGAGCAGTACGTC. The V gene is TRBV6-1, the J gene TRBJ2-7; D gene ambiguous. The CDR3 is 13 residues long. V lost 3 bases, J lost 1 base, and 7 bases lay in between. The germline V gene encodes CDR1 MNHNS and CDR2 SASEGT.

This chain uses TRBV30 with TRBJ2-3; possibly TRBD2 for D (6 bases). Germline CDR1 GTSNPN, CDR2 SVGIG (reference sequence). The CDR3 loop spans 18 amino acids. V lost 0 bases and J lost 3, with 22 bases in between. This CDR3 is CAWSVKGLRGAKTDTQYF. The DNA of the CDR3 is TGTGCCTGGAGTGTTAAGGGACTCCGAGGGGCTAAGACAGATACGCAGTATTTT.

The rearrangement joins TRBV15 to TRBJ1-4; 10 positions agree with TRBD1. CDR1 and CDR2 from the germline V gene are LNHNV and YYDKDF (reference sequence). CDR3 length equals 18 residues. V gave up 1 base and J gave up 3 bases; unmatched junction bases: 8. The CDR3 protein is CATSRGRDRGLPNEKLFF. CDR3 bases: TGTGCCACCAGCAGAGGCCGGGACAGGGGTTTGCCTAATGAAAAACTGTTTTTT. The full variable domain, its missing parts supplied by reference TRBV15 and TRBJ1-4, is DAMVIQNPRYQVTQFGKPVTLSCSQTLNHNVMYWYQQKSSQAPKLLFHYYDKDFNNEADTPDNFQSRRPNTSFCFLDIRSPGLGDTAMYLCATSRGRDRGLPNEKLFFGSGTQLSVL.

The rearrangement uses TRBV2 and TRBJ2-7, with a possible D match to TRBD2 (5 bases). V lost 6 bases and J lost 7, with 13 bases in between. The germline V gene encodes CDR1 SNHLY and CDR2 FYNNEI. CDR3 length equals 12 residues. The CDR3 region has the DNA TGTGCCAGCAGCTACGCCCAGCGGGAGCAGTACGTC. Translation: CASSYAQREQYV.

The V gene is TRBV6-6, the J gene TRBJ2-1, with 9 bases matching TRBD1. CDR3 length equals 17 residues. Germline V CDR1 and CDR2: MNHNY, SVGAGI (reference sequence). Trimming took 5 bases from V and 2 from J; bases not matched to a gene: 10. CDR3 residues: CASSLRQGQGPYNEQFF. The CDR3 DNA reads as TGTGCCAGCAGTCTACGGCAGGGACAGGGCCCCTACAATGAGCAGTTCTTC.

This sequence joins TRBV6-4 and TRBJ1-2; 9 nucleotides match TRBD1. Per germline, CDR1 MRHNA and CDR2 SNTAGT. The junction had 15 bases not matched to a gene; V was cut back by 10 bases and J by 6 bases. This CDR3 is 15 amino acids long. The CDR3 DNA sequence: TGTGCCACCAGGCCGACCGGGACAGGGACAAATGGCTACACCTTC. This gives the protein CATRPTGTGTNGYTF.